A single sample is the source of the 22 T cell receptor beta chains below, sequenced in a study of cytomegalovirus exposure and HLA in healthy donors. The PCR ran on 60 Vbeta and 13 Jbeta primers. Sequencing used immunoSEQ multiplex PCR; TCRdb keeps in-frame clones, though not all of them. The repertoire has 100,000 to 150,000 clones, about four fifths of them found once; the top ten carry approximately 3.5%. Specimen: PBMCs. Receptors originate from a woman aged 35 to 49 in good health and CMV-seropositive.

In the case of this clone: The junction shows a germline mismatch at one end, possibly a read error. V and J are TRBV29-1 and TRBJ1-5; tentatively, D is TRBD1 (5 bases). CDR3 size: 13 residues. Germline V gene sequence: CDR1 SQVTM, CDR2 ANQGSEA. The CDR3 bases are TGCAGCGTTCGTGACAGTAGCAATCAGCCCCGGCATTTT. As protein: CSVRDSSNQPRHF.

This rearrangement joins TRBV29-1 to TRBJ2-7; 13 nucleotides agree with TRBD2. The V gene end was trimmed by 6 bases and the J gene end by 3 bases; junction bases not matched to a gene: 2. CDR3 length equals 13 residues. The germline CDR1 and CDR2 sequences are SQVTM and ANQGSEA. As DNA, the CDR3 is TGCAGCGTCTGGACTAGCGGGAGCTACGAGCAGTACTTC. It yields the protein CSVWTSGSYEQYF.

The chain recombines TRBV27 with TRBJ1-2, with D possibly being TRBD1 (5 bases). Looked up from germline, CDR1 is MNHEY and CDR2 is SMNVEV (reference sequence). V was clipped by 0 bases and J by 5 bases, with 10 bases between them. The CDR3 runs 14 residues. This chain's CDR3 is CASSLSPGYYGYTF. DNA for the CDR3: TGTGCCAGCAGTTTATCGCCAGGGTATTATGGCTACACCTTC.

The J gene is TRBJ1-1, the V gene TRBV5-6; 10 bases agree with TRBD1. This CDR3 has 13 residues. Trimming cost V 4 bases and J 7 bases; bases outside gene matches: 4. The germline gives CDR1 SGHDT, CDR2 YYEEEE. CDR3 sequence (DNA): TGTGCCAGCAGCCTGGACAGGGGGTATGAAGCTTTCTTT. Amino acid sequence: CASSLDRGYEAFF. The full variable domain, its missing parts supplied by reference TRBV5-6 and TRBJ1-1, is DAGVTQSPTHLIKTRGQQVTLRCSPKSGHDTVSWYQQALGQGPQFIFQYYEEEERQRGNFPDRFSGHQFPNYSSELNVNALLLGDSALYLCASSLDRGYEAFFGQGTRLTVV.

The V gene is TRBV30, the J gene TRBJ1-6; D possibly corresponds to TRBD1 (5 bases). CDR3 length: 14 residues. V was pared by 4 bases and J by 9 bases, with 16 bases between. The V gene's germline CDR1 is GTSNPN and CDR2 SVGIG (reference sequence). Here the CDR3 reads CAWNTGQGGSPLHF. Written as DNA, the CDR3 is TGTGCCTGGAATACCGGGCAGGGTGGTTCACCCCTCCACTTT.

V and J are TRBV11-3 and TRBJ2-5, with TRBD2 identical over 7 bases. V shed 3 bases and J 4 bases; nucleotides not matched to a gene: 5. Germline CDR1 reads SGHNT; CDR2 reads YENEEA. This CDR3 is built from 14 residues. DNA of the CDR3: TGTGCCAGCAGCTTTCGTGGCGGGGGAGAGACCCAGTACTTC. It encodes CASSFRGGGETQYF.

V gene TRBV5-4 combines with J gene TRBJ2-1; no reliable D call. The germline V and J ends were trimmed by 0 bases and 6 bases, with 13 bases remaining between them. CDR1 is SGHNT and CDR2 is YYREEE in the germline V gene (reference sequence). The CDR3 is made up of 15 amino acids. The chain's CDR3 is CASSLGGWASNEQFF. The CDR3 bases are TGTGCCAGCAGCTTGGGTGGGTGGGCCTCCAATGAGCAGTTCTTC.

The V call is TRBV7-3, the J call TRBJ2-3; 9 bases match TRBD2. V dropped 2 bases and J dropped 5; count of bases not matched to a gene: 11. The CDR3 extends over 17 amino acids. Per the germline V gene, CDR1 is SGHTA and CDR2 is FQGTGA. For the CDR3, the DNA is TGTGCCAGCAGCTTAGGAGTCGGGCTAGCGGGAAGAGATACGCAGTATTTT. This translates into CASSLGVGLAGRDTQYF.

To note about this clone: Mismatch with germline at one junction end may stem from a read error. V and J are TRBV7-7 and TRBJ2-3; 9 bases align to TRBD2. In germline, CDR1 is SSHAT, CDR2 FNYEAQ (reference sequence). The CDR3 has 16 amino acids. CDR3 bases: TGTGCTAGCAGATTTGGGAGTAGCGGGAGAGCAGATACGCAGTATTTT. Amino acid sequence: CASRFGSSGRADTQYF.

This clone was detected a few times. The V gene is TRBV2, the J gene TRBJ1-1, with 9 bases that match TRBD1. V lost 6 bases and J lost 4; bases outside the gene matches: 3. The germline V gene encodes CDR1 SNHLY and CDR2 FYNNEI. The CDR3 loop spans 13 amino acids. The CDR3 here is CASSAGQGTEAFF. As DNA, the CDR3 is TGTGCCAGCAGCGCGGGACAGGGCACTGAAGCTTTCTTT.

This chain joins TRBV5-4 and TRBJ2-5; 9 bases are shared with TRBD1. The CDR3 runs to 15 residues. J gave up 5 bases and V 3 bases, and 8 bases lay outside the gene matches. CDR1 and CDR2 (germline): SGHNT, YYREEE (reference sequence). CDR3 region: CASSYRDRVWETQYF. Here the CDR3 DNA reads TGTGCCAGCAGCTACCGGGACAGGGTGTGGGAGACCCAGTACTTC.

The CDR3 DNA reads as TGTGCCAGCAGGATTGGGACTAGCGGGACAGATACGCAGTATTTT. Encoded protein: CASRIGTSGTDTQYF. This chain connects TRBV28 to TRBJ2-3; 12 positions agree with TRBD2. CDR1 and CDR2 (germline): MDHEN, SYDVKM. CDR3 length: 15 amino acids. The J segment lost 3 bases and the V segment lost 6 bases, leaving 4 bases of the junction unmatched.

The rearrangement links TRBV7-2 to TRBJ1-2, with 7 bases matching TRBD1. The CDR3 spans 15 residues. The germline V gene has CDR1 SGHTA and CDR2 FQGNSA. Germline trimming cut 5 bases from V and 3 bases from J; bases unmatched to any gene: 9. CDR3 amino acids: CASSMGQPPHYGYTF. CDR3 bases: TGTGCCAGCAGCATGGGACAGCCGCCTCACTATGGCTACACCTTC.

The chain links TRBV18 to TRBJ1-1, with 11 bases fitting TRBD1. Per germline, CDR1 KGHSH and CDR2 LQKENI. CDR3 length: 15 amino acids. The trim removed 6 bases at V and 1 base at J, leaving 4 bases unmatched. Here the CDR3 DNA reads TGTGCCAGCTCGCCCGGGACAGGGGGGAACACTGAAGCTTTCTTT. Protein product: CASSPGTGGNTEAFF.

This rearrangement joins TRBV9 to TRBJ2-7, with TRBD2 as a possible D gene (5 bases). V lost 4 bases to trimming and J lost 5 bases, with 10 bases between them. Germline values: CDR1 SGDLS, CDR2 YYNGEE. The CDR3 is 12 residues long. CDR3 amino acids: CASSPGLNEQYF. CDR3 sequence (DNA): TGTGCCAGCAGCCCTGGACTCAACGAGCAGTACTTC.

V is TRBV29-1 and J is TRBJ2-2; TRBD1 agrees at 12 bases. V trimming: 7 bases; J trimming: 5 bases; junction bases outside the gene matches: 5. CDR3 length: 14 residues. The germline V gene has CDR1 SQVTM and CDR2 ANQGSEA. The CDR3 DNA is TGCAGCGCACGGGACAGGGGGCCGACCGGGGAGCTGTTTTTT. Amino acid sequence: CSARDRGPTGELFF.

This rearrangement joins TRBV6-5 to TRBJ2-3, with TRBD2 identical over 10 bases. The trim removed 6 bases at V and 7 bases at J, leaving 10 bases unmatched. This CDR3 comprises 15 residues. The V gene's germline CDR1 is MNHEY and CDR2 SVGAGI. CDR3 protein: CASSPRASGRNTQYF. Written as DNA, the CDR3 is TGTGCCAGCAGCCCTCGGGCTAGCGGGAGAAATACGCAGTATTTT.

This sequence joins TRBV4-3 and TRBJ2-1; TRBD2 aligns across 10 bases. There are 15 residues in the CDR3. From germline, CDR1 is LGHNA and CDR2 YSLEER. Trimming cost V 4 bases and J 7 bases; bases outside gene matches: 7. In DNA, the CDR3 is TGCGCCAGCAGCCCGACTAGCGGGTTAACTAATGAGCAGTTCTTC. Amino acid sequence: CASSPTSGLTNEQFF.

This clone showed up just once. The chain uses TRBV5-6 and TRBJ2-7; D is unclear. CDR1 and CDR2 (germline): SGHDT, YYEEEE. The CDR3 has 11 residues. V dropped 4 bases and J dropped 5 bases, with 7 bases sitting between them. CDR3 amino acids: CASSHTDEQYF. Here the CDR3 DNA reads TGTGCCAGCAGCCATACGGACGAGCAGTACTTC.

CDR3 sequence reads: CASSERTGFSYEQYF. The CDR3 DNA is TGTGCCAGCAGCGAAAGGACAGGGTTCTCCTACGAGCAGTACTTC. The rearrangement joins TRBV7-2 to TRBJ2-7, with 8 bases lining up with TRBD1. Germline V lookup: CDR1 SGHTA, CDR2 FQGNSA. V dropped 5 bases and J dropped 0; count of bases not matched to a gene: 6. CDR3 length: 15 residues.

The chain couples TRBV7-2 to TRBJ2-3; perhaps TRBD1 as D (5 bases). CDR1 SGHTA and CDR2 FQGNSA come from the germline V gene. Trimming shortened V by 5 bases and J by 6 bases, and 12 bases separated the two germline ends. The CDR3 consists of 13 residues. CDR3 nucleotide sequence: TGTGCCAGCAGCCCCAATAAGGGGGATACGCAGTATTTT. Translated, it gives CASSPNKGDTQYF.

The rearrangement links TRBV5-1 to TRBJ2-2; 8 nucleotides agree with TRBD2. The CDR3 loop spans 17 amino acids. J lost 2 bases, V lost 0 bases, and 6 bases had no gene match. Germline V CDR1 and CDR2: SGHRS, YFSETQ. The CDR3 loop reads CASSLVLAAQNTGELFF. The CDR3 bases are TGCGCCAGCAGCTTGGTACTAGCGGCACAAAACACCGGGGAGCTGTTTTTT.